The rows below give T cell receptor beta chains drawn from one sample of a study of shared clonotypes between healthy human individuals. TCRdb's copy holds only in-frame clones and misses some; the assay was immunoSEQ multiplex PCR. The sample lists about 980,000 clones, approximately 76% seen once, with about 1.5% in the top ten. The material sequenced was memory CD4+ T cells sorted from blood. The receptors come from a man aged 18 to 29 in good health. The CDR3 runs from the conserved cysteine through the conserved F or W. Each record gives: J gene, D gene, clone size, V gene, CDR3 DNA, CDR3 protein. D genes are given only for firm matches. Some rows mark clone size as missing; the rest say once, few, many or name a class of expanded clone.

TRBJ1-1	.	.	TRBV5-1	TGCGCCAGCAGCTCAGGGACCGCGAACACTGAAGCTTTCTTT	CASSSGTANTEAFF
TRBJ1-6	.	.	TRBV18	TGTGCCAGCTCGGAAAGGGCGGGGGGCGAACATAATTCACCCCTCCACTTT	CASSERAGGEHNSPLHF
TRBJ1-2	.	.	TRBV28	TGTGCCAGCAGTTTTATTGCCAATAACTATGGCTACACCTTC	CASSFIANNYGYTF
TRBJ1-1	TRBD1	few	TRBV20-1	TGCAGCGCACAGGGGGCTTTCTTT	CSAQGAFF
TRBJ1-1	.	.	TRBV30	TGTGCCTGGAGTAAAATGAACACTGAAGCTTTCTTT	CAWSKMNTEAFF
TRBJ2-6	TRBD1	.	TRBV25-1	TGTGCCAGCAGTCCAAGGGGGCAGGGGCTCTCTGGGGCCAACGTCCTGACTTTC	CASSPRGQGLSGANVLTF
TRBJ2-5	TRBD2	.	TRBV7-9	TGTGCCAGCAGCTTCGGGAGCGGGGGCTGGGAAGACCAGTACTTC	CASSFGSGGWEDQYF
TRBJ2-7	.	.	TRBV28	TGTGCCAGCAGTTGGACTTCCCGCTACGAGCAGTACTTC	CASSWTSRYEQYF
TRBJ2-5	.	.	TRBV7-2	TGTGCCAGCAGCTTAGGGACCTATAGGGAGACCCAGTACTTC	CASSLGTYRETQYF
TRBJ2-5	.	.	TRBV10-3	TGTGCCATCAGTGAGTCGGGCTCCCAAGAGACCCAGTACTTC	CAISESGSQETQYF
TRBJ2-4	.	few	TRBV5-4	TGTGCCAGCAGGGAAGAGGAGATATTAGCCAAAAACATTCAGTACTTC	CASREEEILAKNIQYF
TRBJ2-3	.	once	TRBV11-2	TGTGCCAGCAGCTTAGGGACGGCGTGGCGGAGCACAGATACGCAGTATTTT	CASSLGTAWRSTDTQYF
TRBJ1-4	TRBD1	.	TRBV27	TGTGCCAGCAGTTTACAATCGACAGGGGCTGGAAAACTGTTTTTT	CASSLQSTGAGKLFF
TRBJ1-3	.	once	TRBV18	TGTGCCAGCTCACCACAGGGTGGCTCTGGAAACACCATATATTTT	CASSPQGGSGNTIYF
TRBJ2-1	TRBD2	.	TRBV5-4	TGTGCCAGCAGCCCGGGACTAGCGGGGGGCGATGAGCAGTTCTTC	CASSPGLAGGDEQFF
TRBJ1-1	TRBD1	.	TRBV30	TGTGCCTGGAGCTTGGGACAGATGAACACTGAAGCTTTCTTT	CAWSLGQMNTEAFF
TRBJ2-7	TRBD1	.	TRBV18	TGTGCCAGCTCAGCCCGACAGGGATCCGAGCAGTACTTC	CASSARQGSEQYF